A single sample is the source of the 18 T cell receptor beta chains below, sequenced in a study of type 1 regulatory T cells. TCRdb recomputed calls from the reads with MiXCR, one row per CDR3 protein. This table has approximately 19,000 distinct CDR3 sequences, about a tenth appearing once. The sequencing input was CD4+ T cells, either the whole sample or a sorted fraction (not recorded which). Every receptor here comes from a human donor in good health.

In its sample, this clonotype was seen many times. V and J are TRBV7-2 and TRBJ2-5; D possibly corresponds to TRBD2 (6 bases). CDR3 length: 15 residues. CDR1 and CDR2 (germline): SGHTA, FQGNSA. V lost 4 bases to trimming and J lost 3 bases, with 15 bases between them. In nucleotides, the CDR3 is TGTGCCAGCAGCTCCTCCGGGACTGGAAAAGAGACCCAGTACTTC. Residues: CASSSSGTGKETQYF.

Only a few counts were recorded for this clonotype. The rearrangement links TRBV29-1 to TRBJ2-7; perhaps TRBD2 as D (6 bases). The V and J ends lost 4 bases and 1 base respectively, with 8 bases between them. This CDR3 is 12 amino acids long. Germline loops: CDR1 SQVTM, CDR2 ANQGSEA. CDR3 loop: CSVATSSYEQYF. CDR3 in DNA: TGCAGCGTTGCGACTAGTTCCTACGAGCAGTACTTC.

With regard to this clonotype: A single base separates this from a much larger clone, so it may be a read error. The gene calls are TRBV5-4 and TRBJ2-5, with D possibly being TRBD2 (6 bases). Germline lookup yields CDR1 SGHNT and CDR2 YYREEE (reference sequence). Trimming left V 2 bases short and J 4 bases short, with 12 bases between. This CDR3 has 14 amino acids. The CDR3 sequence: CASSFLATLETQYF. Written as DNA, the CDR3 is TGTGCCAGCAGCTTCCTAGCGACGTTAGAGACCCAGTACTTC.

By sample fraction, this clonotype is medium-sized. This chain links TRBV3-1 with TRBJ1-5, with D perhaps matching TRBD1 (5 bases). The CDR3 extends over 14 amino acids. The V and J ends lost 4 bases and 4 bases respectively, with 11 bases between them. Germline V gene lookup returns CDR1 LGHDT and CDR2 YNNKEL (reference sequence). CDR3 DNA sequence: TGTGCCAGCAGCCCCGGGACGGGTAATCAGCCCCAGCATTTT. Protein sequence: CASSPGTGNQPQHF.

Sample share makes this clonotype medium-sized. The V call is TRBV6-4, the J call TRBJ2-2; D perhaps matches TRBD2 (5 bases). The germline V and J ends were trimmed by 3 bases and 4 bases, with 12 bases remaining between them. Germline V gives CDR1 MRHNA, CDR2 SNTAGT. CDR3 length: 15 residues. The CDR3 sequence: CASSEEGISTGELFF. DNA for the CDR3: TGTGCCAGCAGTGAAGAGGGAATAAGCACCGGGGAGCTGTTTTTT.

The rearrangement links TRBV30 to TRBJ1-2, with 7 bases that match TRBD1. CDR1 is GTSNPN and CDR2 is SVGIG in the germline V gene (reference sequence). The trim removed 4 bases at V and 6 bases at J, leaving 2 bases unmatched. The CDR3 contains 11 residues. The CDR3: CAWKGGDGYTF. Written as DNA, the CDR3 is TGTGCCTGGAAAGGGGGCGATGGCTACACCTTC.

This clonotype is a singleton in its sample. A read error may explain this, as a much larger clone is one base away. The CDR3 DNA reads as TGTGCCAGCCCACCAGGCAGGGGCAACGACGAGCAGTACTTC. It translates to CASPPGRGNDEQYF. The chain has TRBV18 and TRBJ2-7; D perhaps matches TRBD1 (6 bases). CDR1 KGHSH and CDR2 LQKENI come from the germline V gene. The CDR3 covers 14 residues.

This clonotype was counted at least ten times. This chain uses TRBV15 with TRBJ1-2; D gene ambiguous. V gave up 0 bases and J gave up 3 bases, with 8 bases separating them. Germline assignment: CDR1 LNHNV and CDR2 YYDKDF (reference sequence). CDR3 length: 14 residues. CDR3 in DNA: TGTGCCACCAGCAGAGATCGGGGAGACTATGGCTACACCTTC. Its translation: CATSRDRGDYGYTF.

A few counts support this clonotype. The junction does not match germline at one end; this may be a read error. V and J are TRBV6-2 or TRBV6-3 and TRBJ2-7; 13 bases are a match to TRBD2. Per germline, CDR1 MNHEY and CDR2 SVGEGT. CDR3 length equals 15 residues. The CDR3 sequence: CTSRSGLAGYYEQYF. In DNA form, the CDR3 reads TGTACCAGCCGCTCGGGACTAGCGGGATACTACGAGCAGTACTTC.

The chain uses TRBV28 and TRBJ2-6, with D possibly TRBD1 on 6 matching bases. Germline V gene sequence: CDR1 MDHEN, CDR2 SYDVKM. Trimming removed 5 bases at V and 3 bases at J, with 20 bases between. The CDR3 is 18 amino acids. This CDR3 is CASSPRGRGFGGANVLTF. The CDR3 DNA sequence: TGTGCCAGCAGTCCCCGAGGCAGGGGATTTGGTGGGGCCAACGTCCTGACTTTC.

This clonotype was recorded at least ten times. The CDR3 coding sequence is TGTGCCAGCAGCTCGGACAGGGTACAAGAGACCCAGTACTTC. It yields the protein CASSSDRVQETQYF. The J gene is TRBJ2-5, the V gene TRBV5-4, with 8 nucleotides matching TRBD1. Germline V gene data show CDR1 as SGHNT and CDR2 as YYREEE (reference sequence). The CDR3 totals 14 residues. The V gene end was trimmed by 3 bases and the J gene end by 2 bases; junction bases not matched to a gene: 3.

Comment on this clonotype: A much larger clone differs by one base, so this may be a read error. This chain joins TRBV28 and TRBJ2-7; maybe TRBD2 (6 bases). The V end was cut by 7 bases, the J end by 5 bases, with 12 bases between. Germline assignment: CDR1 MDHEN and CDR2 SYDVKM. The CDR3 is made up of 12 amino acids. The CDR3 protein is CASKEGRNEQYF. CDR3 nucleotide sequence: TGTGCCAGCAAGGAGGGGCGGAACGAGCAGTACTTC.

There are a few counts of this clonotype. The chain joins TRBV7-9 to TRBJ2-7; 7 bases align to TRBD2. The germline V gene has CDR1 SEHNR and CDR2 FQNEAQ (reference sequence). This CDR3 is built from 14 residues. V lost 5 bases and J lost 1; bases outside the gene matches: 5. In nucleotides, the CDR3 is TGTGCCAGCAGCCATCCGGGAGGTTCCTACGAGCAGTACTTC. It is translated as CASSHPGGSYEQYF.

V gene TRBV9 combines with J gene TRBJ2-5; 10 nucleotides line up with TRBD2. The V and J ends lost 6 bases and 4 bases, in that order; junction bases with no gene match: 9. CDR1 is SGDLS, CDR2 YYNGEE, per germline. CDR3 length: 15 amino acids. CDR3 coding DNA: TGTGCCAGCAACAAGCTAGCGGGAGTTGGAGAGACCCAGTACTTC. Translated, it gives CASNKLAGVGETQYF.

This clonotype was seen at least ten times. The chain is built from TRBV7-8 and TRBJ1-1; D gene uncertain. V dropped 1 base and J dropped 8 bases, with 8 bases sitting between them. In germline, CDR1 is SGHVS, CDR2 FQNEAQ. This CDR3 is 12 amino acids long. The CDR3 loop is CASSLGYEEAFF. CDR3 DNA: TGTGCCAGCAGCTTAGGGTATGAAGAAGCTTTCTTT.

A few counts support this clonotype. The chain carries TRBV2 and TRBJ2-1, with 7 bases aligning to TRBD1. J gave up 4 bases and V 11 bases, and 11 bases lay outside the gene matches. This CDR3 is built from 14 residues. Germline values: CDR1 SNHLY, CDR2 FYNNEI. The CDR3 DNA reads TGTGCCCGGAAGGCCACAGGGGAATACAATGAGCAGTTCTTC. Translating it yields CARKATGEYNEQFF.

The chain's CDR3 is CASSVIASGQETQYF. CDR3 sequence (DNA): TGTGCCAGCAGCGTAATAGCTAGCGGACAAGAGACCCAGTACTTC. This chain links TRBV9 with TRBJ2-5; TRBD2 matches at 7 bases. The CDR3 totals 15 residues. Unmatched junction bases numbered 5, after V lost 1 base and J lost 2 bases. Germline CDR1 is SGDLS and CDR2 is YYNGEE.

In its sample, this clonotype was seen many times. The V and J genes are TRBV6-2 or TRBV6-3 and TRBJ2-1, with TRBD2 identical over 7 bases. The V segment lost 0 bases and the J segment 4 bases; nucleotides outside the gene matches: 9. This CDR3 has 17 amino acids. The germline CDR1 and CDR2 sequences are MNHEY and SVGEGT. The CDR3, as DNA: TGTGCCAGCAGTTACTCGTCGCCTAGCGGATTGTACAATGAGCAGTTCTTC. Residues: CASSYSSPSGLYNEQFF.